The sequence of this TCR beta chain was determined in a study of regulatory T cells in long-lasting Graves disease. The authors built TCR beta libraries using iRepertoire HTBI primers and Arm-PCR of CDR3 regions. TCRdb re-called the multiplex PCR reads through MiXCR, storing one row per CDR3 protein. Here the sample spans hundreds of thousands of distinct CDR3 sequences, roughly 15% being singletons. Time point of the sample: newly diagnosed GD, antithyroid drugs for less than 3 months. With RNA extracted from PBMCs as input, the TCR library was made. Germline V gene lookup returns CDR1 DFQATT and CDR2 SNEGSKA (reference sequence). The CDR3 contains 15 residues. Trimming at V came to 4 bases and at J to 4 bases, leaving 8 bases not matched to a gene.

J is TRBJ2-5 and V is TRBV20-1; TRBD2 aligns across 11 bases. This sequence was found in a female donor with Graves disease. Here the sequenced sample was peripheral blood mononuclear cells (PBMCs), taken at new diagnosis, from a patient treated with antithyroid drugs. The CDR3 sequence is CSAMTSGVVGETQYF. CDR3 nucleotide sequence: TGCAGTGCTATGACTAGCGGGGTGGTGGGAGAGACCCAGTACTTC.